This T cell receptor (beta chain) was identified during a study of CD8 T cells in ankylosing spondylitis. V was clipped by 6 bases and J by 5 bases, with 14 bases between them. The germline V gene encodes CDR1 SQVTM and CDR2 ANQGSEA. CDR3 length: 14 amino acids. TCRdb reanalysed the 5' RACE reads using MiXCR and keeps one entry per CDR3 protein. There are around 100,000 distinct CDR3 sequences in the sample; approximately 25% occur only once, and about 12% lies in the top ten. This receptor was identified in a male donor with ankylosing spondylitis. The rearrangement uses TRBV29-1 and TRBJ1-6; a weak D match, TRBD1 (6 bases). Sequencing used synovial fluid, either unsorted or a sorted T cell fraction (not recorded which). In DNA, the CDR3 is TGCAGCGTATCTGAGACAGGAGATAATTCACCCCTCCACTTT. Protein: CSVSETGDNSPLHF.